This T cell receptor (beta chain) emerged from a study of blood T cell repertoires in COVID-19. Across the study: Donors in the United States, Italy and Spain gave samples during acute or convalescent COVID-19.

The V gene end was trimmed by 2 bases and the J gene end by 11 bases; junction bases not matched to a gene: 12. The CDR3 runs 15 residues. Looked up from germline, CDR1 is SEHNR and CDR2 is FQNEAQ (reference sequence). As processed by the authors: Amplification of reference gene primers was used by the study to estimate nucleated cell counts. TCRdb keeps only in-frame clones here, not all; method: immunoSEQ multiplex PCR. The V and J calls and the clone size are those of that table, but D and trimming were determined from the DNA. Of 250,000 to 300,000 clones in the sample, roughly nine tenths were seen once.

Material: peripheral blood. This TCR was sampled from a woman between 50 and 59 years old who had recovered from COVID-19. The chain links TRBV7-9 to TRBJ2-1; the match to TRBD1 covers 7 bases. The CDR3 DNA reads as TGTGCCAGCAGCTTAAGGCGGACAGGTCGCAACCAGCAGTTCTTC. It translates to CASSLRRTGRNQQFF.